The 29 T cell receptor beta chains below were found in one sample sequenced in a study of human T cells and chemical hapten exposure. As to time point: patch test 2, 6 weeks after DPC sensitization. Specified treatment: therapeutic diphenylcyclopropenone sensitization with weekly scalp DPC. TCRdb re-called the RACE reads through MiXCR, storing one row per CDR3 protein. In the table there are some 42,000 distinct CDR3 sequences, more than 8.5% of which are singletons. Specimen: whole blood, collected in connection with sensitization to the hapten diphenylcyclopropenone (DPC). These receptors came from a woman aged 40 to 55 with alopecia areata. Some clones in this sample may be carry-over from other donors' samples.

This clonotype occurred many times. This chain connects TRBV20-1 to TRBJ1-2; 7 bases line up with TRBD1. The germline V gene encodes CDR1 DFQATT and CDR2 SNEGSKA (reference sequence). The CDR3 extends over 14 amino acids. V trimming: 4 bases; J trimming: 0 bases; junction bases outside the gene matches: 5. The CDR3 here is CSATRQGSNYGYTF. The CDR3 nucleotides read TGCAGTGCTACCCGACAGGGCTCTAACTATGGCTACACCTTC.

This clonotype was counted ten times or more. V usage is TRBV4-1 and J usage is TRBJ2-2; D gene ambiguous. Germline CDR1 MGHRA, CDR2 YSYEKL. The CDR3 has 16 residues. Trimming shortened V by 1 base and J by 7 bases, and 16 bases separated the two germline ends. As DNA, the CDR3 is TGCGCCAGCAGCCAAGCCCTTTCCTCACTGGTCGGGGAGCTGTTTTTT. It translates to CASSQALSSLVGELFF.

This clonotype was detected a few times. V usage is TRBV3-1 and J usage is TRBJ1-4, with TRBD1 matching over 7 bases. The CDR3 loop spans 15 amino acids. Unmatched junction bases numbered 10, after V lost 5 bases and J lost 7 bases. Germline lookup yields CDR1 LGHDT and CDR2 YNNKEL (reference sequence). The CDR3 DNA sequence: TGTGCCAGCAGCTTCCGGACAGGTAGTGGTGAAAAACTGTTTTTT. Residues: CASSFRTGSGEKLFF.

This clonotype was seen only a few times. Given a much more abundant clone one base away, this may be a read error. Lacking the conserved final phenylalanine or tryptophan, this CDR3 likely reflects a read error. This chain connects TRBV7-6 to TRBJ2-2; 10 nucleotides line up with TRBD2. Germline V gene sequence: CDR1 SGHVS, CDR2 FNYEAQ. The CDR3 extends over 16 amino acids. J was trimmed by 0 bases and V by 5 bases; bases with no gene match: 3. CDR3 region: CASSPLAGSNTGELFS. The CDR3 DNA is TGTGCCAGCAGCCCACTAGCGGGGTCGAACACCGGGGAGCTGTTTTCT.

This clonotype has ten or more counts. The chain uses TRBV11-2 and TRBJ2-1, with 10 nucleotides matching TRBD2. The germline V gene encodes CDR1 SGHAT and CDR2 FQNNGV. There are 16 residues in the CDR3. The V segment lost 5 bases and the J segment 6 bases; nucleotides outside the gene matches: 10. The chain's CDR3 is CASSPQSGGAGNEQFF. CDR3 sequence (DNA): TGTGCCAGCAGCCCGCAGAGCGGGGGGGCCGGCAATGAGCAGTTCTTC.

This clonotype was seen at least ten times. V and J are TRBV20-1 and TRBJ1-5; 10 bases are a match to TRBD1. V shed 1 base and J 5 bases; nucleotides not matched to a gene: 5. This CDR3 is built from 15 residues. Per the germline V gene, CDR1 is DFQATT and CDR2 is SNEGSKA (reference sequence). For the CDR3, the DNA is TGCAGTGCTAGAGGCTGGACAGGGGGTTATCAGCCCCAGCATTTT. Amino acid sequence: CSARGWTGGYQPQHF.

The sample holds one count of this clonotype. A much bigger clone sits one base away, suggesting this may be a read error. The rearrangement joins TRBV9 to TRBJ1-3; D uncertain. Germline values: CDR1 SGDLS, CDR2 YYNGEE. The CDR3 contains 14 residues. The CDR3 nucleotides are TGTGCCAGCTGCGTAGGCCCAGACGGAAACACCATATATTTT. It encodes CASCVGPDGNTIYF.

This clonotype appeared many times. The J gene is TRBJ2-2, the V gene TRBV6-2 or TRBV6-3; D is tentatively TRBD1 or TRBD2 (5 bases each). Germline loops: CDR1 MNHEY, CDR2 SVGEGT. This CDR3 is built from 16 residues. V lost 10 bases, J lost 5 bases, and 23 bases lay in between. The CDR3 is CATLRDGGSETGELFF. The CDR3 nucleotides are TGTGCCACCCTAAGAGATGGGGGATCGGAGACCGGGGAGCTGTTTTTT.

CDR3 sequence reads: CASSHARDTQYF. Written as DNA, the CDR3 is TGCGCCAGCAGCCACGCTAGGGATACGCAGTATTTT. The chain joins TRBV4-1 to TRBJ2-3; D gene unclear. The CDR3 spans 12 residues. The germline V and J ends were trimmed by 3 bases and 6 bases, with 7 bases remaining between them. Germline CDR1 reads MGHRA; CDR2 reads YSYEKL.

This clonotype was counted many times. The chain couples TRBV11-2 to TRBJ2-2; TRBD1 matches 8 bases. Germline assignment: CDR1 SGHAT and CDR2 FQNNGV. This CDR3 is built from 15 residues. The V and J ends lost 5 bases and 3 bases, in that order; junction bases with no gene match: 5. The CDR3 region is CASSLTGGDTGELFF. The CDR3 DNA sequence: TGTGCCAGCAGCCTTACAGGGGGAGACACCGGGGAGCTGTTTTTT.

This clonotype was detected many times. The chain carries TRBV5-1 and TRBJ1-1; no definite D call. The CDR3 loop spans 14 amino acids. V was shortened by 4 bases and J by 5 bases, with 15 bases between the two germline ends. The germline V gene has CDR1 SGHRS and CDR2 YFSETQ. The CDR3 reads CASSPAGGETEAFF. The DNA for the CDR3 is TGCGCCAGCAGCCCCGCTGGAGGTGAGACTGAAGCTTTCTTT.

Points on this clonotype: This may stem from a read error, because a much larger clone lies one nucleotide away. In nucleotides, the CDR3 is TGCGCCACCAGCTTACAACCTTCGAACACTGAAGCTTTCTTT. Translated: CATSLQPSNTEAFF. The chain employs TRBV5-1 and TRBJ1-1; D gene ambiguous. The CDR3 is made up of 14 amino acids. CDR1 and CDR2 from the germline V gene are SGHRS and YFSETQ.

The table lists this clonotype with a few counts. The chain has TRBV18 and TRBJ2-3; 8 bases line up with TRBD2. Germline lookup yields CDR1 KGHSH and CDR2 LQKENI. Germline trimming cut 3 bases from V and 0 bases from J; bases unmatched to any gene: 5. The CDR3 runs to 16 residues. CDR3: CASSPLAGRSTDTQYF. The CDR3 DNA reads TGTGCCAGCTCACCCCTAGCGGGCCGAAGCACAGATACGCAGTATTTT.

V and J are TRBV6-2 or TRBV6-3 and TRBJ2-4, with 12 bases identical to TRBD1. Unmatched junction bases numbered 10, after V lost 2 bases and J lost 2 bases. Germline values: CDR1 MNHEY, CDR2 SVGEGT. This CDR3 region has 19 residues. CDR3 protein: CASSYRGTGGDGSKNIQYF. The CDR3, as DNA: TGTGCCAGCAGTTACCGTGGGACAGGGGGCGATGGGTCCAAAAACATTCAGTACTTC.

This clonotype was counted ten times or more. The rearrangement links TRBV30 to TRBJ1-5; D is unclear. The V gene lost 0 bases and the J gene lost 4 bases, with 10 bases spanning the gap. Germline loops: CDR1 GTSNPN, CDR2 SVGIG (reference sequence). This CDR3 contains 14 residues. The CDR3 nucleotides read TGTGCCTGGAGTGTGGAAACAGTAAATCAGCCCCAGCATTTT. Translated, it gives CAWSVETVNQPQHF.

This clonotype was seen many times. The chain carries TRBV24-1 and TRBJ2-3, with D unresolved. Between the trimmed V and J ends, which lost 0 bases and 2 bases, there was a span of 8 bases. The CDR3 is made up of 15 amino acids. Germline V CDR1 and CDR2: KGHDR, SFDVKD. CDR3 coding DNA: TGTGCCACCAGTGATTTGGAGACTGACACAGATACGCAGTATTTT. This encodes CATSDLETDTDTQYF.

The chain recombines TRBV3-1 with TRBJ2-1; D ambiguous. With 9 bases removed from V and 6 bases from J, the gap between germline ends came to 12 bases. CDR3 length: 12 amino acids. The germline V gene encodes CDR1 LGHDT and CDR2 YNNKEL (reference sequence). The CDR3: CASVGSSNEQFF. The DNA of the CDR3 is TGTGCCAGTGTCGGGTCGTCCAATGAGCAGTTCTTC.

This clonotype was observed many times. The rearrangement uses TRBV13 and TRBJ1-4; 8 bases align to TRBD1. J gave up 5 bases and V 8 bases, and 4 bases lay outside the gene matches. Germline CDR1 reads PRHDT; CDR2 reads FYEKMQ (reference sequence). The CDR3 is 13 amino acids. For the CDR3, the DNA is TGTGCCAGCGAGAACAGGGGGAATGAAAAACTGTTTTTT. Its translation is CASENRGNEKLFF.

This clonotype was detected ten times or more. J is TRBJ1-6 and V is TRBV7-6, with D possibly being TRBD1 (6 bases). The germline CDR1 and CDR2 sequences are SGHVS and FNYEAQ. This CDR3 is built from 18 residues. With 1 base removed from V and 0 bases from J, the gap between germline ends came to 13 bases. CDR3 DNA sequence: TGTGCCAGCAGCTTAGAGGGAACAGGGAGCTCCTATAATTCACCCCTCCACTTT. Translation gives CASSLEGTGSSYNSPLHF.

This clonotype has a single count. Just one base apart from a much larger clone, this may be a read error. The genes are TRBV5-1 and TRBJ1-3; 7 bases fit TRBD1. The CDR3 is made up of 14 amino acids. Germline values: CDR1 SGHRS, CDR2 YFSETQ. CDR3 DNA: TGCGCCAGCAGCACTGGACAGGTCGGAAACACCATAAATTTT. It specifies CASSTGQVGNTINF.

This clonotype has ten or more counts. The CDR3 region has the DNA TGCAGTGCTAGTGGGGGTAATAATTCACCCCTCCACTTT. It specifies CSASGGNNSPLHF. The chain links TRBV20-1 to TRBJ1-6, with D tentatively TRBD1 (5 bases). The CDR3 totals 13 residues. Germline V gene data show CDR1 as DFQATT and CDR2 as SNEGSKA (reference sequence). The ends were cut back, 3 bases at V and 5 bases at J, with 8 bases in the middle.

This clonotype was detected many times. V is TRBV20-1 and J is TRBJ2-2; D unresolved. The V and J ends lost 0 bases and 1 base respectively, with 9 bases between them. The germline CDR1 and CDR2 sequences are DFQATT and SNEGSKA (reference sequence). The length of the CDR3 is 15 residues. The CDR3 bases are TGCAGTGCTAGAGAACGAGCTTTGAACACCGGGGAGCTGTTTTTT. It codes for CSARERALNTGELFF.

This clonotype was counted at least ten times. The chain employs TRBV5-6 and TRBJ2-5; 10 bases are a match to TRBD2. J gave up 3 bases and V 3 bases, and 2 bases lay outside the gene matches. From germline, CDR1 is SGHDT and CDR2 YYEEEE. The CDR3 runs 14 residues. In DNA form, the CDR3 reads TGTGCCAGCAGCTCCGGACTAGCGGAAGAGACCCAGTACTTC. Encoded protein: CASSSGLAEETQYF. The whole variable domain, filled in from reference TRBV5-6 and TRBJ2-5, reads DAGVTQSPTHLIKTRGQQVTLRCSPKSGHDTVSWYQQALGQGPQFIFQYYEEEERQRGNFPDRFSGHQFPNYSSELNVNALLLGDSALYLCASSSGLAEETQYFGPGTRLLVL.

This clonotype has at least ten counts. The rearrangement links TRBV29-1 to TRBJ2-7, with D perhaps matching TRBD1 (7 bases). CDR1 is SQVTM, CDR2 ANQGSEA, per germline. V was shortened by 7 bases and J by 5 bases, with 18 bases between the two germline ends. The CDR3 length is 13 residues. The CDR3 nucleotides are TGCAGCGCTCAGGGGGGACAGAACAACGAGCAGTACTTC. This sequence encodes CSAQGGQNNEQYF.

There are many counts of this clonotype. The rearrangement links TRBV7-9 to TRBJ2-7; 10 nucleotides line up with TRBD1. J lost 2 bases, V lost 5 bases, and 6 bases had no gene match. The CDR3 loop spans 15 amino acids. CDR1 is SEHNR, CDR2 FQNEAQ, per germline (reference sequence). CDR3 nucleotide sequence: TGTGCCAGCAGCCCAAGGACAGGGGGGACCTACGAGCAGTACTTC. It specifies CASSPRTGGTYEQYF.

This clonotype appeared many times. The rearrangement uses TRBV6-2 or TRBV6-3 and TRBJ2-7; TRBD1 matches 9 bases. V shed 4 bases and J 3 bases; nucleotides not matched to a gene: 7. The CDR3 extends over 15 amino acids. CDR1 and CDR2 (germline): MNHEY, SVGEGT. DNA of the CDR3: TGTGCCAGCAGTTTTGGTGGGACAGGGAACTACGAGCAGTACTTC. Its translation: CASSFGGTGNYEQYF.

This rearrangement joins TRBV3-1 to TRBJ1-1; possibly TRBD1 for D (5 bases). Germline V gene lookup returns CDR1 LGHDT and CDR2 YNNKEL (reference sequence). This CDR3 contains 15 residues. The V and J ends lost 4 bases and 1 base respectively, with 13 bases between them. CDR3 loop: CASSPGGIRNTEAFF. As DNA, the CDR3 is TGTGCCAGCAGCCCCGGGGGGATTCGGAACACTGAAGCTTTCTTT.

Many counts were recorded for this clonotype. The gene calls are TRBV29-1 and TRBJ2-1, with a tentative D call TRBD2 (6 bases). Germline CDR1 reads SQVTM; CDR2 reads ANQGSEA. The CDR3 has 16 amino acids. V shed 6 bases and J shed 5 bases, with 23 bases lying between them. The CDR3 region is CSVGRGLPISNNEQFF. The CDR3 DNA follows: TGCAGCGTCGGACGCGGACTACCAATATCAAACAATGAGCAGTTCTTC.

Ten or more counts support this clonotype. CDR3 sequence reads: CASSLYRDRGEKLFF. In DNA, the CDR3 is TGTGCCAGCAGTCTATACCGGGACAGGGGTGAAAAACTGTTTTTT. This chain links TRBV28 with TRBJ1-4; 10 bases match TRBD1. This CDR3 comprises 15 residues. V lost 5 bases to trimming and J lost 7 bases; unmatched junction nucleotides: 7. Germline V gene lookup returns CDR1 MDHEN and CDR2 SYDVKM.